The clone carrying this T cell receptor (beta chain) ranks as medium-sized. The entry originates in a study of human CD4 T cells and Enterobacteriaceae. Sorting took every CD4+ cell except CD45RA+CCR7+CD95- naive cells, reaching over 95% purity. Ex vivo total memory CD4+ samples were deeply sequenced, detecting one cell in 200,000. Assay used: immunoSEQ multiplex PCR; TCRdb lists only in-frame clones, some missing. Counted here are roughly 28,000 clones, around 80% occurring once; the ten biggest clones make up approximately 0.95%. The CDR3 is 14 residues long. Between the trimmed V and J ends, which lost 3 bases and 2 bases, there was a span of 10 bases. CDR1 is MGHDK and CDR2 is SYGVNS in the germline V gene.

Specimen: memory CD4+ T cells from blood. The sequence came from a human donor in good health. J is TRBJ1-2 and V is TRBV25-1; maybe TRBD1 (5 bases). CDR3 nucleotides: TGTGCCAGCAGTGATCCCGGGGCGAACTATGGCTACACCTTC. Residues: CASSDPGANYGYTF.